The 27 T cell receptor beta chains given below trace back to one sample, sequenced in a study of blood T cells in healthy people across ages (dated by TCRdb to about 2015). Receptor libraries were prepared by 5' RACE. Sequenced using an Illumina HiSeq 2500. A second PCR of about 6 to 12 cycles was run with a J-beta primer mix and a sample-barcoded 5' primer. The public reads were run again by TCRdb, first through fastp at Q25 and then through MiXCR, and only productive beta chains were kept. Each record represents a unique CDR3 protein, reported with the most common genes and DNA among its rows. The sample has 750,000 to 850,000 distinct CDR3 sequences on record, 20% to 25% of them singletons. The ten largest account for under 4.5% of the sample. In addition, the sample was reused for a study of T cells of mothers and their children.

Sequenced input: blood. These receptors were taken from a boy between 10 and 17 years old in good health.

This chain links TRBV27 with TRBJ2-3; 7 nucleotides align to TRBD2. Looked up from germline, CDR1 is MNHEY and CDR2 is SMNVEV (reference sequence). V lost 5 bases, J lost 1 base, and 15 bases stayed unmatched. The length of the CDR3 is 18 residues. CDR3 sequence (DNA): TGTGCCAGCAGTCGACTAGCAATATTAACACGGCGCACAGATACGCAGTATTTT. It encodes CASSRLAILTRRTDTQYF.

This clonotype was detected a few times. The chain joins TRBV5-6 to TRBJ2-7; D is unclear. The J call may not be correct, given that the DNA end is closer to TRBJ2-1. The germline gives CDR1 SGHDT, CDR2 YYEEEE. CDR3 length: 15 amino acids. The CDR3 loop reads CASSLPQPSYNEQFF. The CDR3, as DNA: TGTGCCAGCAGTTTACCACAGCCCTCCTACAATGAGCAGTTCTTC.

This clonotype came up a few times. The chain combines TRBV7-3 with TRBJ2-5; no reliable D call. Germline V gene lookup returns CDR1 SGHTA and CDR2 FQGTGA. CDR3 length equals 17 residues. V was trimmed by 2 bases and J by 5 bases, leaving 21 bases between them. The CDR3 region has the DNA TGTGCCAGCAGCTTAGCCGCACGGACGCGTGGTGCGGAGACCCAGTACTTC. It translates to CASSLAARTRGAETQYF.

The rearrangement joins TRBV4-1 to TRBJ2-3; possible D gene TRBD1, 5 bases. V was cut by 0 bases and J by 6 bases, with 13 bases left in between. The length of the CDR3 is 15 residues. Per the germline V gene, CDR1 is MGHRA and CDR2 is YSYEKL. The CDR3 protein is CASSQDAQGLDTQYF. In DNA form, the CDR3 reads TGCGCCAGCAGCCAAGATGCCCAGGGTTTGGATACGCAGTATTTT.

This clonotype was detected only a few times. The chain links TRBV6-2 or TRBV6-3 to TRBJ2-7, with a tentative D call TRBD2 (6 bases). Trimming pared 8 bases from V and 0 bases from J, leaving 14 bases between. The CDR3 runs 14 residues. Per the germline V gene, CDR1 is MNHEY and CDR2 is SVGEGT. As DNA, the CDR3 is TGTGCCAGCGGCGGGACGGCTCGCTCCTACGAGCAGTACTTC. Translation gives CASGGTARSYEQYF.

This clonotype was recorded a few times. This chain connects TRBV27 to TRBJ1-6; no firm D call. This CDR3 has 14 amino acids. The V gene's germline CDR1 is MNHEY and CDR2 SMNVEV (reference sequence). The V end was cut by 2 bases, the J end by 8 bases, with 10 bases between. CDR3 bases: TGTGCCAGCAGTTTAGCACAGACCCATTCACCCCTCCACTTT. It is translated as CASSLAQTHSPLHF.

The chain joins TRBV5-5 to TRBJ2-5; 8 bases fit TRBD2. CDR3 length equals 18 residues. Germline lookup yields CDR1 SGHKS and CDR2 YYEKEE (reference sequence). J was trimmed by 2 bases and V by 0 bases; bases with no gene match: 12. CDR3 amino acids: CASSLVTPAGVLQETQYF. CDR3 DNA: TGTGCCAGCAGCTTGGTTACTCCAGCGGGGGTGCTGCAAGAGACCCAGTACTTC.

The genes are TRBV19 and TRBJ2-5; D is possibly TRBD1 (6 bases). Trimming pared 7 bases from V and 3 bases from J, leaving 12 bases between. Germline CDR1 and CDR2: LNHDA and SQIVND (reference sequence). CDR3 size: 13 residues. CDR3 residues: CASIQDREETQYF. CDR3 coding DNA: TGTGCCAGTATCCAGGACAGAGAAGAGACCCAGTACTTC.

This chain joins TRBV7-2 and TRBJ2-7; D ambiguous. The DNA matches TRBJ2-5 better at its end, which makes the J call doubtful. This CDR3 is built from 16 residues. Germline V lookup: CDR1 SGHTA, CDR2 FQGNSA. This CDR3 is CASSLVFVVGQETQYF. The DNA for the CDR3 is TGTGCCAGCAGCTTAGTTTTTGTCGTCGGTCAAGAGACCCAGTACTTC.

This chain joins TRBV5-1 and TRBJ2-5, with D possibly being TRBD1 (5 bases). Germline V CDR1 and CDR2: SGHRS, YFSETQ. The CDR3 totals 15 residues. Trimming shortened V by 2 bases and J by 7 bases, and 18 bases separated the two germline ends. As DNA, the CDR3 is TGCGCCAGCAGCTTCCAAACAGGCCCTCCAGGGACCCAGTACTTC. It encodes CASSFQTGPPGTQYF.

V is TRBV29-1 and J is TRBJ1-3; no clear D gene. CDR1 is SQVTM and CDR2 is ANQGSEA in the germline V gene. V lost 4 bases to trimming and J lost 1 base, with 8 bases between them. The CDR3 contains 13 residues. CDR3 nucleotide sequence: TGCAGCGTTGTGTCTGGTTCTGGAAACACCATATATTTT. Encoded protein: CSVVSGSGNTIYF.

V usage is TRBV18 and J usage is TRBJ2-7; possible D gene TRBD2, 6 bases. The CDR3 contains 15 residues. Germline CDR1 and CDR2: KGHSH and LQKENI. V lost 5 bases, J lost 0 bases, and 14 bases lay in between. The CDR3 DNA is TGTGCCAGCTCAGAGAGACCGGGAGTCTCCTACGAGCAGTACTTC. Amino acid sequence: CASSERPGVSYEQYF. Using reference TRBV18 and TRBJ2-7 for the parts outside the CDR3, the full variable domain is NAGVMQNPRHLVRRRGQEARLRCSPMKGHSHVYWYRQLPEEGLKFMVYLQKENIIDESGMPKERFSAEFPKEGPSILRIQQVVRGDSAAYFCASSERPGVSYEQYFGPGTRLTVT.

This clonotype was counted between two and nine times. V is TRBV20-1 and J is TRBJ2-5, with TRBD2 as a possible D gene (6 bases). The CDR3 is 14 amino acids. Per the germline V gene, CDR1 is DFQATT and CDR2 is SNEGSKA (reference sequence). The germline V and J ends were trimmed by 3 bases and 3 bases, with 14 bases remaining between them. The CDR3 nucleotides are TGCAGTGCTAGGGAGCTAGCGCCAAAAGAGACCCAGTACTTC. Its translation is CSARELAPKETQYF.

J is TRBJ2-5 and V is TRBV29-1; 13 bases line up with TRBD2. The CDR3 has 15 amino acids. Germline V CDR1 and CDR2: SQVTM, ANQGSEA. V dropped 4 bases and J dropped 2; count of bases not matched to a gene: 4. CDR3 protein: CSVGGLAGTQETQYF. The CDR3 DNA reads TGCAGCGTTGGGGGACTAGCGGGGACGCAAGAGACCCAGTACTTC.

V usage is TRBV28 and J usage is TRBJ2-7; 12 nucleotides agree with TRBD1. The CDR3 runs to 16 residues. The germline V gene encodes CDR1 MDHEN and CDR2 SYDVKM. V gave up 5 bases and J gave up 5 bases; unmatched junction bases: 10. Here the CDR3 DNA reads TGTGCCAGCAGTAAGGGACAGGGGGCGAACTGGGACGAGCAGTACTTC. This encodes CASSKGQGANWDEQYF. Looking up the rest from reference TRBV28 and TRBJ2-7 gives the full variable domain: DVKVTQSSRYLVKRTGEKVFLECVQDMDHENMFWYRQDPGLGLRLIYFSYDVKMKEKGDIPEGYSVSREKKERFSLILESASTNQTSMYLCASSKGQGANWDEQYFGPGTRLTVT.

This clonotype was found a few times. The chain combines TRBV29-1 with TRBJ2-5, with D possibly called TRBD1 or TRBD2 (6 bases each). The V end lost 0 bases, the J end lost 4 bases, and 12 bases lay between the germline ends. Per germline, CDR1 SQVTM and CDR2 ANQGSEA. The CDR3 has 14 residues. The CDR3 protein is CSVEDLKGGETQYF. The CDR3 region has the DNA TGCAGCGTTGAAGATCTCAAGGGGGGAGAGACCCAGTACTTC.

The chain recombines TRBV4-1 with TRBJ1-6, with 9 bases matching TRBD1. V was clipped by 3 bases and J by 11 bases; unmatched bases: 8. The CDR3 has 15 amino acids. Germline CDR1 and CDR2: MGHRA and YSYEKL. CDR3 nucleotides: TGCGCCAGCAGCCAGCAGGGGACAGGGATTACACCCCTCCACTTT. This sequence encodes CASSQQGTGITPLHF.

The chain employs TRBV12-3 or TRBV12-4 and TRBJ1-1; 7 bases align to TRBD1. This CDR3 is 15 amino acids long. V was pared by 3 bases and J by 0 bases, with 4 bases of the junction left unmatched. The CDR3 DNA reads as TGTGCCAGCAGTTTCGGGACAGAGATGAACACTGAAGCTTTCTTT. It encodes CASSFGTEMNTEAFF.

This clonotype was observed a few times. The V and J genes are TRBV20-1 and TRBJ1-1; 9 positions agree with TRBD1. The CDR3 loop spans 22 amino acids. Germline V CDR1 and CDR2: DFQATT, SNEGSKA (reference sequence). Trimming at V came to 0 bases and at J to 0 bases, leaving 23 bases not matched to a gene. CDR3 DNA: TGCAGTGCTAGAGACAGGTTCAAGGGACAGGGTTTCTCGTCTTACATGAACACTGAAGCTTTCTTT. It is translated as CSARDRFKGQGFSSYMNTEAFF.

In this sample, this clonotype turned up a few times. This chain joins TRBV20-1 and TRBJ2-1, with 9 bases that match TRBD2. The end of the DNA aligns better with TRBJ2-5, so the J call may be wrong. The CDR3 totals 18 residues. Germline V gene sequence: CDR1 DFQATT, CDR2 SNEGSKA (reference sequence). The CDR3 nucleotides are TGCAGTGCTAGTCTTTGGCTTGGAAGCGGGGGGACGGGAGAGACCCAGTACTTC. Amino acid sequence: CSASLWLGSGGTGETQYF.

V and J are TRBV6-1 and TRBJ1-5; perhaps TRBD1 as D (5 bases). Germline V CDR1 and CDR2: MNHNS, SASEGT. The length of the CDR3 is 14 residues. With 7 bases removed from V and 6 bases from J, the gap between germline ends came to 16 bases. The CDR3 DNA follows: TGTGCCAGCACCATTATGAGGGGCGGTCAGCCCCAGCATTTT. Amino acid sequence: CASTIMRGGQPQHF.

The chain couples TRBV12-3 or TRBV12-4 to TRBJ2-7; D is possibly TRBD1 (6 bases). This CDR3 spans 14 amino acids. Trimming removed 3 bases from V and 2 bases from J, with 11 bases in between. The CDR3 protein is CASSFANRAYEQYF. For the CDR3, the DNA is TGTGCCAGCAGTTTCGCTAACAGGGCCTACGAGCAGTACTTC.

The chain couples TRBV20-1 to TRBJ2-6; D call uncertain. CDR3 length: 14 amino acids. The ends were cut back, 2 bases at V and 0 bases at J, with 5 bases in the middle. CDR1 is DFQATT and CDR2 is SNEGSKA in the germline V gene (reference sequence). Here the CDR3 DNA reads TGCAGTGCTAGACCGTTCTCTGGGGCCAACGTCCTGACTTTC. This sequence encodes CSARPFSGANVLTF.

The rearrangement links TRBV7-2 to TRBJ2-3; D possibly uses TRBD1 or TRBD2 (5 bases each). There are 13 residues in the CDR3. The germline CDR1 and CDR2 sequences are SGHTA and FQGNSA. V was clipped by 4 bases and J by 2 bases, with 7 bases between them. The CDR3 sequence is CASSWDATDTQYF. The CDR3 DNA is TGTGCCAGCAGCTGGGACGCCACAGATACGCAGTATTTT.

This clonotype has more than one count but fewer than ten. The gene calls are TRBV20-1 and TRBJ2-5; D is unclear. There are 11 residues in the CDR3. Germline V gene data show CDR1 as DFQATT and CDR2 as SNEGSKA (reference sequence). V gave up 6 bases and J gave up 4 bases, with 9 bases separating them. The CDR3 region is CSAATPETQYF. In DNA form, the CDR3 reads TGCAGTGCAGCAACCCCAGAGACCCAGTACTTC.

This clonotype has just one count. V and J are TRBV13 and TRBJ2-3; TRBD2 matches 9 bases. The germline gives CDR1 PRHDT, CDR2 FYEKMQ (reference sequence). Losses at the gene ends were 5 bases for V and 4 bases for J; bases not matched to a gene: 7. CDR3 size: 15 residues. CDR3 DNA: TGTGCCAGCAGCGCGACTAGCGGTACCTCAGATACGCAGTATTTT. It yields the protein CASSATSGTSDTQYF.

This clonotype appeared a few times. The chain links TRBV18 to TRBJ2-7; 10 nucleotides match TRBD1. Germline CDR1 KGHSH, CDR2 LQKENI. J lost 0 bases, V lost 4 bases, and 3 bases had no gene match. The CDR3 spans 15 residues. The chain's CDR3 is CASSRGTGDSYEQYF. In DNA, the CDR3 is TGTGCCAGCTCACGCGGGACAGGGGACTCCTACGAGCAGTACTTC.